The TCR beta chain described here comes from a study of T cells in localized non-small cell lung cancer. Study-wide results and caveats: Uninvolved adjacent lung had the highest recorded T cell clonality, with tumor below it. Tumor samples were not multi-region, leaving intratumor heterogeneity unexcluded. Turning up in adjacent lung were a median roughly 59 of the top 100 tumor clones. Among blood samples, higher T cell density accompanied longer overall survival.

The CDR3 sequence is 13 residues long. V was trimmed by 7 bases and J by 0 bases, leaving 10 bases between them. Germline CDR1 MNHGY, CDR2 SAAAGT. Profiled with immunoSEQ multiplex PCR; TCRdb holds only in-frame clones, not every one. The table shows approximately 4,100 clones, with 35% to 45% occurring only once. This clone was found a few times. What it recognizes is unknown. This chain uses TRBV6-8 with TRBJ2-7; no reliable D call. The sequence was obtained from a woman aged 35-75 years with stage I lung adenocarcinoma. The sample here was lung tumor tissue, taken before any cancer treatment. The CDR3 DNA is TGTGCCAGCAATTTAGGCGGCTCCTACGAGCAGTACTTC. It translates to CASNLGGSYEQYF.